This T cell receptor beta chain emerged from a study of T cells expressing NK-cell markers. Findings and caveats of the study: Clones of NKG2C+ T cells that had expanded were of unclear HCMV specificity. The study found these clonotypes also leading the CD3+CD56-NKG2C+ fraction in a few donors. In more than 5 donors, dominant CD3+CD56+NKG2C+ clonotypes ranked among the top 10 CD8+ clonotypes.

Remarks on this clonotype: Antigen unknown.

No DNA is given; TCRdb re-called the 5' RACE reads and lists each CDR3 protein once. The sample has over 150,000 distinct CDR3 sequences; the top ten hold 20% to 25%. Germline-derived CDR1 and CDR2 are MNHEY and SMNVEV (reference sequence). The CDR3 is 16 residues long. This chain links TRBV27 with TRBJ2-5; TCRdb calls TRBD1, which cannot be checked without DNA. The receptor was derived from a man aged 18-75 years in good health. The sequencing input was blood T cells: a sorted CD56 or NKG2C T cell subset, CD4+ or CD8+ T cells, or bulk PBMC T cells (not recorded which). The CDR3 protein is CASSYPRQGVRETQYF.